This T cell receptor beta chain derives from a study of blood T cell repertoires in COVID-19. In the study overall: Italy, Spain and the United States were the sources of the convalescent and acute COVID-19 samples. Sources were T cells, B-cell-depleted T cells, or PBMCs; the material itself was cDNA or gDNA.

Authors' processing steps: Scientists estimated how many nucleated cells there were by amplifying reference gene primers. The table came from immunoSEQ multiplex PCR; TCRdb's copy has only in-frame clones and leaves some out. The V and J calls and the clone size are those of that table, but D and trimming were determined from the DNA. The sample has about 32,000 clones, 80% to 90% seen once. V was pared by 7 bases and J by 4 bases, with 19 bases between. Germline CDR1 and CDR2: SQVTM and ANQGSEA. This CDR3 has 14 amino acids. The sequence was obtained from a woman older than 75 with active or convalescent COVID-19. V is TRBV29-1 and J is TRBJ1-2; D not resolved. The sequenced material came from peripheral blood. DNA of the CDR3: TGCAGCGCGTTTCCGGGGAATTCCATCTATGGCTACACCTTC. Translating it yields CSAFPGNSIYGYTF.